The T cell receptor beta chain described here comes from a study of blood T cell repertoires in COVID-19. Whole-study context: Acute-phase and convalescent COVID-19 samples originated in the United States, Italy and Spain. T cells, B-cell-depleted T cells, or PBMCs provided the cDNA or gDNA that served as material.

Only in-frame clones appear in the TCRdb table, and some are missing; sequencing was by immunoSEQ multiplex PCR. The table records hundreds of thousands of clones, 88% of them present only once. V trimming: 3 bases; J trimming: 5 bases; junction bases outside the gene matches: 14. Germline V CDR1 and CDR2: SGHRS, YFSETQ. The CDR3 is 16 residues long. Sequencing was carried out using peripheral blood. The J gene is TRBJ2-7, the V gene TRBV5-1; 7 nucleotides line up with TRBD1. The origin of this receptor is a woman aged 70-85 years with COVID-19, enrolled during active disease. CDR3 DNA sequence: TGCGCCAGCAGCTCCCCCCGACAGGGCGAAAGAGACGAGCAGTACTTC. Translating gives CASSSPRQGERDEQYF.